This TCR beta chain was captured in a study of metastatic and nonmetastatic thyroid tumors. Study-level results: According to reports, the diversity of TCR beta was significantly higher in malignant thyroid tumors than in benign nodules, and this held in both blood and tumor samples.

None of the patients had undergone any treatment ahead of thyroid surgery. Trimming stripped 3 bases from V and 4 bases from J, with 7 bases between. The CDR3 has 13 amino acids. CDR1 and CDR2 (germline): SNHLY, FYNNEI. In the authors' methods: The authors used CDR3 differences across clinicopathological groups to build a distant-metastasis classifier for papillary thyroid cancer. TCRdb reassembled clones from the PCR reads with MiXCR. The V and J calls reflect TCRdb's pipeline rather than the authors' work. The sample has 43,000 or so clones, roughly 16% seen once. This clone showed up many times. The antigen remains unidentified.

The sample consisted of blood. This receptor was obtained from a female donor with papillary thyroid cancer or a benign thyroid nodule (not recorded which). Some clones in this sample may be carry-over from other donors' samples. The V gene is TRBV2, the J gene TRBJ2-1; D unclear. In nucleotides, the CDR3 is TGTGCCAGCAGTGACTCCGGATACAATGAGCAGTTCTTC. This gives the protein CASSDSGYNEQFF.